This T cell receptor (beta chain) was obtained from a study of shared clonotypes between healthy human individuals. The germline V gene has CDR1 SNHLY and CDR2 FYNNEI. The CDR3 spans 15 residues. V was pared by 0 bases and J by 7 bases, with 12 bases between. Data came from immunoSEQ multiplex PCR; TCRdb stores just in-frame clones and leaves some out. The sample consists of millions of clones, 85% to 95% of them appearing once. Sequencing was carried out using naive CD4+ T cells from PBMCs. Subset given: CD45RA+ positively selected. The genes are TRBV2 and TRBJ2-2, with D unresolved. The receptor comes from a man younger than 30 in good health. Some clones in this sample may be carry-over from other donors' samples. CDR3 nucleotide sequence: TGTGCCAGCAGTGAAGCCTTAGCAGTCGGCGGGGAGCTGTTTTTT. Translated, it gives CASSEALAVGGELFF.